A single sample is the source of the 22 T cell receptor beta chains below, sequenced in a study of graft-versus-host responses after intestinal transplantation. Using immunoSEQ multiplex PCR, the repertoire was profiled, and TCRdb retains in-frame clones only, with some absent. The sample lists more than 85,000 clones, approximately 94% occurring once. These receptors are not linked to any known antigen. Sequencing was performed on unstimulated CD8+ T cells sorted from spleen or lymph node cells, taken before intestinal transplant. These receptors came from a human donor who received an intestinal transplant.

The CDR3 loop is CASSSGLAGAYNEQFF. The CDR3 nucleotides are TGTGCCAGCAGCTCGGGACTAGCGGGGGCCTACAATGAGCAGTTCTTC. This chain joins TRBV9 and TRBJ2-1, with 14 bases identical to TRBD2. CDR3 size: 16 residues. Trimming at V came to 4 bases and at J to 2 bases, leaving 2 bases not matched to a gene. Germline V gives CDR1 SGDLS, CDR2 YYNGEE.

This sequence joins TRBV5-6 and TRBJ2-7; no clear D. Per the germline V gene, CDR1 is SGHDT and CDR2 is YYEEEE. The CDR3 length is 13 residues. The germline V and J ends were trimmed by 1 base and 4 bases, with 9 bases remaining between them. In DNA form, the CDR3 reads TGTGCCAGCAGCTTGTCGAGCCTTTACGAGCAGTACTTC. Translation: CASSLSSLYEQYF.

The chain recombines TRBV7-9 with TRBJ2-7, with 7 bases matching TRBD2. V was pared by 4 bases and J by 5 bases, with 11 bases of the junction left unmatched. The CDR3 totals 15 residues. Germline V gives CDR1 SEHNR, CDR2 FQNEAQ (reference sequence). CDR3 in amino acids: CASSSPWTSLDEQYF. For the CDR3, the DNA is TGTGCCAGCAGCTCCCCATGGACTAGTCTCGACGAGCAGTACTTC.

This clone appeared once. V and J are TRBV10-2 and TRBJ2-5; TRBD1 might be the D (7 bases). Germline V gene sequence: CDR1 WSHSY, CDR2 SAAADI. The CDR3 covers 16 residues. Between the trimmed V and J ends, which lost 3 bases and 2 bases, there was a span of 16 bases. The CDR3 is CASSDGGGTFQETQYF. DNA of the CDR3: TGCGCCAGCAGTGATGGAGGGGGCACCTTTCAAGAGACCCAGTACTTC.

The chain joins TRBV7-2 to TRBJ2-5, with D maybe TRBD1 (6 bases). The germline V gene has CDR1 SGHTA and CDR2 FQGNSA. Trimming took off 1 base at V and 5 bases at J, with 11 bases between the two ends. This CDR3 contains 14 residues. CDR3 DNA sequence: TGTGCCAGCAGCTTAGGTGGGGGCCGGGAGACCCAGTACTTC. It translates to CASSLGGGRETQYF.

V gene TRBV4-3 combines with J gene TRBJ2-2; no definite D call. This CDR3 has 15 residues. V lost 4 bases and J 4 bases, leaving 13 bases between the germline ends. Germline CDR1 reads LGHNA; CDR2 reads YSLEER. The CDR3 loop is CASSPTTIATGELFF. The CDR3 nucleotides are TGCGCCAGCAGCCCAACAACGATAGCCACCGGGGAGCTGTTTTTT.

The rearrangement uses TRBV2 and TRBJ2-7; tentatively, D is TRBD1 (6 bases). Germline CDR1 and CDR2: SNHLY and FYNNEI. V was clipped by 9 bases and J by 5 bases, with 14 bases between them. This CDR3 has 12 amino acids. In nucleotides, the CDR3 is TGTGCCAGGGGAACAGGGTCCAACGAGCAGTACTTC. This codes for CARGTGSNEQYF.

This clone appeared once. The chain combines TRBV28 with TRBJ1-6, with TRBD1 matching 10 bases. The germline V gene encodes CDR1 MDHEN and CDR2 SYDVKM. The CDR3 runs 16 residues. V was pared by 6 bases and J by 10 bases, with 12 bases of the junction left unmatched. CDR3 residues: CASSSLPGQGISPLHF. In nucleotides, the CDR3 is TGTGCCAGCAGCTCCCTCCCGGGACAGGGGATCTCACCCCTCCACTTT.

The chain combines TRBV27 with TRBJ2-7; D is perhaps TRBD2 (6 bases). V was clipped by 6 bases and J by 3 bases, with 12 bases between them. The CDR3 length is 13 residues. The germline gives CDR1 MNHEY, CDR2 SMNVEV (reference sequence). The CDR3 DNA sequence: TGTGCCAGCAGAGGGAGGCCGGGCTACGAGCAGTACTTC. Encoded protein: CASRGRPGYEQYF.

This clone was detected only once. CDR3 in amino acids: CASSLTNNEQFF. DNA of the CDR3: TGTGCCAGCAGCTTGACTAACAATGAGCAGTTCTTC. The chain carries TRBV5-6 and TRBJ2-1; D unresolved. Trimming removed 1 base from V and 5 bases from J, with 4 bases in between. Germline V lookup: CDR1 SGHDT, CDR2 YYEEEE. The CDR3 consists of 12 residues.

This sequence joins TRBV9 and TRBJ2-3; TRBD2 aligns across 9 bases. V shed 4 bases and J 4 bases; nucleotides not matched to a gene: 10. CDR1 is SGDLS and CDR2 is YYNGEE in the germline V gene. The CDR3 is made up of 16 amino acids. CDR3 protein: CASSLDSGGDADTQYF. CDR3 DNA sequence: TGTGCCAGCAGCCTCGATAGCGGGGGTGACGCAGATACGCAGTATTTT.

The chain carries TRBV6-5 and TRBJ1-2; possibly TRBD1 for D (5 bases). Trimming left V 2 bases short and J 3 bases short, with 13 bases between. In germline, CDR1 is MNHEY, CDR2 SVGAGI. The CDR3 extends over 15 amino acids. The DNA for the CDR3 is TGTGCCAGCAGTTACGAGGTGGCAGGGTACTATGGCTACACCTTC. This sequence encodes CASSYEVAGYYGYTF.

The sample holds one count of this clone. CDR3 in DNA: TGTGCCAGCTCACCAGACAGGGGTCGCGAGCAGTACTTC. Protein sequence: CASSPDRGREQYF. The V call is TRBV18, the J call TRBJ2-7; TRBD1 aligns across 8 bases. V shed 2 bases, J shed 6 bases, and the junction held 3 bases outside the gene matches. In germline, CDR1 is KGHSH, CDR2 LQKENI. The CDR3 runs to 13 residues. Combining the CDR3 with reference TRBV18 and TRBJ2-7 gives the whole variable domain NAGVMQNPRHLVRRRGQEARLRCSPMKGHSHVYWYRQLPEEGLKFMVYLQKENIIDESGMPKERFSAEFPKEGPSILRIQQVVRGDSAAYFCASSPDRGREQYFGPGTRLTVT.

A single count supports this clone. The CDR3 bases are TGTGCCAGCAGTCCCCCGATAGGGGGAACAGCCAAAAACATTCAGTACTTC. Its translation: CASSPPIGGTAKNIQYF. The V gene is TRBV7-9, the J gene TRBJ2-4; D is perhaps TRBD1 (6 bases). V shed 6 bases and J shed 0 bases, with 18 bases lying between them. The CDR3 consists of 17 residues. The germline V gene has CDR1 SEHNR and CDR2 FQNEAQ (reference sequence).

The chain has TRBV4-3 and TRBJ2-3; 10 positions agree with TRBD1. This CDR3 region has 13 residues. With V trimmed by 5 bases and J by 13 bases, 9 bases remained unmatched. From germline, CDR1 is LGHNA and CDR2 YSLEER. The CDR3 DNA sequence: TGCGCCAGCAGCGAACTGACAGGGGGCGAGGAGTATTTT. Translating gives CASSELTGGEEYF.

The rearrangement joins TRBV4-3 to TRBJ1-4; TRBD1 matches at 7 bases. This CDR3 is built from 16 residues. Germline V gene lookup returns CDR1 LGHNA and CDR2 YSLEER. The junction had 12 bases not matched to a gene; V was cut back by 3 bases and J by 8 bases. DNA of the CDR3: TGCGCCAGCAGCCAGGAACAACCAGCAGGGGGGGAAAAACTGTTTTTT. Residues: CASSQEQPAGGEKLFF.

The chain joins TRBV27 to TRBJ1-2; possible D gene TRBD1, 6 bases. From germline, CDR1 is MNHEY and CDR2 SMNVEV (reference sequence). V gave up 2 bases and J gave up 3 bases, with 13 bases separating them. There are 15 residues in the CDR3. As DNA, the CDR3 is TGTGCCAGCAGTTTAAAACAGGGATTTCACTATGGCTACACCTTC. Translated, it gives CASSLKQGFHYGYTF.

The rearrangement joins TRBV9 to TRBJ2-3; a possible D gene is TRBD1 (6 bases). From germline, CDR1 is SGDLS and CDR2 YYNGEE. This CDR3 region has 16 residues. V was shortened by 3 bases and J by 0 bases, with 14 bases between the two germline ends. CDR3 sequence reads: CASSAPGHSSTDTQYF. CDR3 nucleotide sequence: TGTGCCAGCAGCGCGCCGGGACACTCTAGCACAGATACGCAGTATTTT.

In this sample, this clone turned up once. The chain uses TRBV5-6 and TRBJ1-6; TRBD1 agrees at 8 bases. V lost 2 bases to trimming and J lost 9 bases; unmatched junction nucleotides: 4. This CDR3 contains 14 residues. The germline gives CDR1 SGHDT, CDR2 YYEEEE. The CDR3, as DNA: TGTGCCAGCAGCTTTATACAGGGGGGTTCACCCCTCCACTTT. This gives the protein CASSFIQGGSPLHF.

The CDR3 is CAWTRPGIERSSYNSPLHF. CDR3 DNA sequence: TGTGCCTGGACCCGACCGGGAATCGAAAGGAGCTCCTATAATTCACCCCTCCACTTT. The J gene is TRBJ1-6, the V gene TRBV30, with D unclear. The CDR3 is 19 amino acids. Germline V gene data show CDR1 as GTSNPN and CDR2 as SVGIG (reference sequence). The V end was cut by 4 bases, the J end by 0 bases, with 22 bases between.

The CDR3 protein is CASSQGYSYEQYF. The DNA for the CDR3 is TGTGCCAGCTCACAGGGTTACTCCTACGAGCAGTACTTC. The rearrangement links TRBV11-3 to TRBJ2-7; a possible D gene is TRBD1 (6 bases). V was pared by 8 bases and J by 0 bases, with 11 bases between. This CDR3 comprises 13 residues. Germline CDR1 and CDR2: SGHNT and YENEEA.

This chain joins TRBV7-2 and TRBJ2-7; D perhaps matches TRBD1 (6 bases). CDR3 size: 14 residues. V was pared by 5 bases and J by 2 bases, with 13 bases between. Per the germline V gene, CDR1 is SGHTA and CDR2 is FQGNSA. The DNA for the CDR3 is TGTGCCAGCAGCCCGGCCCAGGGGCCCTACGAGCAGTACTTC. Translated: CASSPAQGPYEQYF.